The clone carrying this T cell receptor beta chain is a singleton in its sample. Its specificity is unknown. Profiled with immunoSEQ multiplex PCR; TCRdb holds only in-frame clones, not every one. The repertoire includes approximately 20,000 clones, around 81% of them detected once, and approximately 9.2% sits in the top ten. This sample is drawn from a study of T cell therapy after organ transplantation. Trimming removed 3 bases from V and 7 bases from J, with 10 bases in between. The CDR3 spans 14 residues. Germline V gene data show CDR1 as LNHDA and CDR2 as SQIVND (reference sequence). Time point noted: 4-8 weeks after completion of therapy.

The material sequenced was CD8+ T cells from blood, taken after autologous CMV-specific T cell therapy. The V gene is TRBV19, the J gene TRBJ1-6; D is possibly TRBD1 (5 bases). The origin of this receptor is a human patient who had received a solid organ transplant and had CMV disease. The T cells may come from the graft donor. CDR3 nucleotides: TGTGCCAGTAGTATTGGAGGGGTGAATTCACCCCTCCACTTT. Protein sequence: CASSIGGVNSPLHF.